There are a few counts of the clone carrying this T cell receptor (beta chain). This sample is part of a study of T cells after yellow fever vaccination. TCRdb analysed the 5' RACE reads with MiXCR anew, one entry per CDR3 protein. The table lists roughly 250,000 distinct CDR3 sequences, 10% to 15% of them singletons. CDR1 is LGHNA, CDR2 YSLEER, per germline. The J segment lost 6 bases and the V segment lost 0 bases, leaving 8 bases of the junction unmatched. This CDR3 has 17 residues. The rearrangement joins TRBV4-3 to TRBJ2-1, with TRBD2 identical over 10 bases. The receptor was isolated from a man between 25 and 39 years old who received the YFV17D yellow fever vaccine. The sample consisted of CD4+ T cells sorted from PBMCs, taken 45 days after the yellow fever booster vaccination. CDR3 bases: TGCGCCAGCAGCCAAGAATTCGGGACTAGCGTAACCAATGAGCAGTTCTTC. Translation gives CASSQEFGTSVTNEQFF.